This T cell receptor (beta chain) comes out of a study of blood T cell repertoires in COVID-19. Study information: Sites across the United States, Italy and Spain contributed samples from acute and convalescent COVID-19.

The CDR3 sequence is 15 residues long. Germline V gene data show CDR1 as SGDLS and CDR2 as YYNGEE. V lost 4 bases, J lost 6 bases, and 16 bases lay in between. Generated by immunoSEQ multiplex PCR, the TCRdb table keeps only in-frame clones and is missing some. The profile covers about 67,000 clones, with about 89% appearing a single time and under 6.5% taken by the ten largest. This TCR was sampled from a man aged 50 to 60 with active COVID-19. The sequenced sample was peripheral blood. This chain connects TRBV9 to TRBJ2-2; the D gene is possibly TRBD2 (6 bases). The CDR3 is CASSPRGSRSGELFF. The DNA of the CDR3 is TGTGCCAGCAGCCCGCGGGGAAGTAGATCCGGGGAGCTGTTTTTT. Full variable domain (rest looked up from reference TRBV9 and TRBJ2-2): DSGVTQTPKHLITATGQRVTLRCSPRSGDLSVYWYQQSLDQGLQFLIQYYNGEERAKGNILERFSAQQFPDLHSELNLSSLELGDSALYFCASSPRGSRSGELFFGEGSRLTVL.